Following are 4 T cell receptor beta chains from one sample sequenced in a study of cytomegalovirus exposure and HLA in healthy donors (dated by TCRdb to the late 2010s). Libraries were prepared through the immunoSEQ multiplex PCR assay. For the multiplex PCR, a mixture combining 60 forward primers for TCR Vbeta segments and 13 reverse primers for TCR Jbeta segments was used. The table comes from immuneACCESS by way of TCRdb, which keeps in-frame sequences with V and J called. Part of the clones is missing from these tables; in studies checked, under half for an unresolved V gene and the rest for unknown reasons. The sample yields some 140,000 clones; 65% to 80% were counted once. Around 3.6% of the sample is in the top ten clones. Sequenced material: PBMCs. Receptors originate from a woman aged 40 to 50 in good health and CMV-seronegative.

This chain joins TRBV7-8 and TRBJ1-5; D unresolved. The V end lost 6 bases, the J end lost 2 bases, and 5 bases lay between the germline ends. The CDR3 has 12 residues. Germline V gives CDR1 SGHVS, CDR2 FQNEAQ. Here the CDR3 reads CASSPGNQPQHF. The CDR3 DNA reads as TGTGCCAGCAGTCCGGGCAATCAGCCCCAGCATTTT.

The chain is built from TRBV6-1 and TRBJ1-6; 7 nucleotides align to TRBD1. CDR1 and CDR2 from the germline V gene are MNHNS and SASEGT. This CDR3 contains 13 residues. V was clipped by 10 bases and J by 7 bases; unmatched bases: 7. CDR3 coding DNA: TGTGCCACCTCACAGGGGAGGAATTCACCCCTCCACTTT. It encodes CATSQGRNSPLHF.

This clone was observed a single time. V and J are TRBV5-1 and TRBJ1-4; TRBD1 agrees at 11 bases. V trimming: 1 base; J trimming: 8 bases; junction bases outside the gene matches: 1. This CDR3 has 14 residues. Looked up from germline, CDR1 is SGHRS and CDR2 is YFSETQ. CDR3 loop: CASSLRDRGEKLFF. CDR3 sequence (DNA): TGCGCCAGCAGCTTGCGGGACAGGGGGGAAAAACTGTTTTTT.

The gene calls are TRBV5-1 and TRBJ1-1; TRBD1 agrees at 10 bases. With V trimmed by 4 bases and J by 5 bases, 11 bases remained unmatched. The CDR3 is made up of 16 amino acids. Per the germline V gene, CDR1 is SGHRS and CDR2 is YFSETQ. The CDR3 protein is CASSPGTGAGGTEAFF. Here the CDR3 DNA reads TGCGCCAGCAGCCCCGGGACAGGGGCTGGAGGGACTGAAGCTTTCTTT.